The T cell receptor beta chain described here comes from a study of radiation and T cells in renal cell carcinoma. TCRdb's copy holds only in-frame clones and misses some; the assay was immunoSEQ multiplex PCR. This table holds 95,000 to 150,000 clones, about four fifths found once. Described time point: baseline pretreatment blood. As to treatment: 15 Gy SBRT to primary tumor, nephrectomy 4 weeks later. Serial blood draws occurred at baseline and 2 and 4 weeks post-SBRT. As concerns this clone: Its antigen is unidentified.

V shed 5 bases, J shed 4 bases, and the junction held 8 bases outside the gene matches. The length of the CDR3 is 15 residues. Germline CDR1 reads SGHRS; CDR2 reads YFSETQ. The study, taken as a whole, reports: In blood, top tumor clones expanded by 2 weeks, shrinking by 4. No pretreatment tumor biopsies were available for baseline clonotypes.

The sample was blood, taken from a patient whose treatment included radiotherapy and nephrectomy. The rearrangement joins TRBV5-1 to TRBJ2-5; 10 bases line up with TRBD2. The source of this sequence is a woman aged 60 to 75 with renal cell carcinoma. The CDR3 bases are TGCGCCAGCAGTTGGACTAGCGGATCGACAGAGACCCAGTACTTC. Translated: CASSWTSGSTETQYF.